These 12 T cell receptor beta chains share one sample of origin, sequenced in a study of blood T cell repertoires in COVID-19. Libraries were prepared by immunoSEQ multiplex PCR; TCRdb keeps only in-frame clonotypes and omits some of them. The sample lists about 200,000 clones, nearly 90% occurring once. The sample comprised peripheral blood. The receptors derive from a man in his forties or fifties with acute or convalescent COVID-19.

This clone was seen a single time. J is TRBJ1-2 and V is TRBV6-5, with TRBD1 identical over 7 bases. CDR1 and CDR2 from the germline V gene are MNHEY and SVGAGI. V dropped 7 bases and J dropped 2; count of bases not matched to a gene: 7. CDR3 length: 14 amino acids. CDR3 loop: CASKSSTGNYGYTF. CDR3 nucleotides: TGTGCCAGCAAGTCGTCGACAGGGAACTATGGCTACACCTTC.

The V gene is TRBV5-1, the J gene TRBJ2-7; tentative D call: TRBD1 (6 bases). With 0 bases removed from V and 9 bases from J, the gap between germline ends came to 19 bases. Germline assignment: CDR1 SGHRS and CDR2 YFSETQ. CDR3 length equals 15 residues. The DNA for the CDR3 is TGCGCCAGCAGCTTGGATAGCCAGGGGCCAAGGGGGCAGTACTTC. Encoded protein: CASSLDSQGPRGQYF.

The V call is TRBV6-6, the J call TRBJ1-5, with a weak D call TRBD1 (5 bases). The germline CDR1 and CDR2 sequences are MNHNY and SVGAGI (reference sequence). CDR3 length: 13 residues. V was clipped by 7 bases and J by 6 bases, with 13 bases between them. CDR3 sequence: CASNLPGGQPQHF. CDR3 DNA: TGTGCCAGCAATCTCCCCGGGGGTCAGCCCCAGCATTTT.

This clone was seen just once. V and J are TRBV29-1 and TRBJ2-3; D is ambiguous. This CDR3 is built from 13 residues. Germline CDR1 is SQVTM and CDR2 is ANQGSEA. Trimming took 4 bases from V and 2 from J, leaving 10 bases between them. CDR3 region: CSVVWSNTDTQYF. The CDR3 DNA sequence: TGCAGCGTTGTTTGGAGCAACACAGATACGCAGTATTTT.

This clone turned up a few times. The chain couples TRBV18 to TRBJ2-2; no firm D call. Trimming stripped 0 bases from V and 10 bases from J, with 9 bases between. The CDR3 is made up of 13 amino acids. Germline assignment: CDR1 KGHSH and CDR2 LQKENI. The CDR3 DNA reads TGTGCCAGCTCACCACCCCTCTCGGTGGAGCTGTTTTTT. It encodes CASSPPLSVELFF.

The gene calls are TRBV27 and TRBJ1-5; no firm D call. Germline V gene sequence: CDR1 MNHEY, CDR2 SMNVEV (reference sequence). Trimming took off 5 bases at V and 5 bases at J, with 19 bases between the two ends. CDR3 size: 16 residues. As DNA, the CDR3 is TGTGCCAGCAGTCTTCTCGCCCAGGCTCGGCATCAGCCCCAGCATTTT. Amino acids: CASSLLAQARHQPQHF.

The V and J genes are TRBV7-9 and TRBJ1-4; D not resolved. The V gene lost 1 base and the J gene lost 3 bases, with 6 bases spanning the gap. The germline CDR1 and CDR2 sequences are SEHNR and FQNEAQ (reference sequence). The CDR3 runs to 14 residues. CDR3 DNA: TGTGCCAGCAGCTTAGGACAAGCTAATGAAAAACTGTTTTTT. This encodes CASSLGQANEKLFF.

The DNA for the CDR3 is TGTGCCAGCAGTTCGGGAGGGATCCATGGCTACACCTTC. Protein sequence: CASSSGGIHGYTF. The rearrangement joins TRBV28 to TRBJ1-2; D is uncertain. In germline, CDR1 is MDHEN, CDR2 SYDVKM. The CDR3 has 13 amino acids. The V end lost 4 bases, the J end lost 6 bases, and 12 bases lay between the germline ends.

The chain is built from TRBV9 and TRBJ2-3; TRBD2 agrees at 9 bases. From germline, CDR1 is SGDLS and CDR2 YYNGEE. This CDR3 has 16 amino acids. J gave up 2 bases and V 0 bases, and 4 bases lay outside the gene matches. DNA for the CDR3: TGTGCCAGCAGCGTAGCCAGCGGGAGGTACACAGATACGCAGTATTTT. It codes for CASSVASGRYTDTQYF.

The rearrangement links TRBV19 to TRBJ1-1; TRBD1 matches 8 bases. Germline loops: CDR1 LNHDA, CDR2 SQIVND (reference sequence). CDR3 length: 15 residues. Trimming at V came to 5 bases and at J to 8 bases, leaving 13 bases not matched to a gene. The CDR3 DNA sequence: TGTGCCAGTAGTTTCCGGACAGGGATCACCCTAGAAGCTTTCTTT. It yields the protein CASSFRTGITLEAFF.

The rearrangement uses TRBV11-1 and TRBJ1-1; unclear D gene. The CDR3 consists of 16 residues. V dropped 1 base and J dropped 1 base, with 13 bases sitting between them. Looked up from germline, CDR1 is SGHAT and CDR2 is FQDESV (reference sequence). The CDR3 loop reads CASSLELRTSNTEAFF. The DNA for the CDR3 is TGTGCCAGCAGCTTAGAATTGAGGACTTCGAACACTGAAGCTTTCTTT.

V usage is TRBV7-2 and J usage is TRBJ2-3; possibly TRBD1 for D (6 bases). CDR1 SGHTA and CDR2 FQGNSA come from the germline V gene. Trimming stripped 5 bases from V and 1 base from J, with 25 bases between. This CDR3 spans 19 amino acids. The CDR3 reads CASSHRTPTGRARTDTQYF. The CDR3 coding sequence is TGTGCCAGCAGCCATCGGACCCCCACAGGGCGGGCACGCACAGATACGCAGTATTTT.